Sequencing of this TCR beta chain was carried out in a study of chemoradiotherapy in HPV16-positive cancers. Overall study findings and caveats: For HPV16-positive patients, expanding HPV-responsive T cells associated with longer recurrence-free survival.

Details on this clone: Its antigen is unidentified.

The method was immunoSEQ multiplex PCR; TCRdb's version includes in-frame clones alone and lacks a portion of them. This table has some 6,000 clones, roughly nine tenths appearing once. This CDR3 comprises 17 residues. Germline lookup yields CDR1 SGHRS and CDR2 YFSETQ. J gave up 2 bases and V 1 base, and 10 bases lay outside the gene matches. V is TRBV5-1 and J is TRBJ1-1, with 8 bases aligning to TRBD1. The starting material was tumor tissue, obtained from a patient who underwent chemoradiotherapy. The clonotype comes from a human donor with HPV-associated anogenital cancer. The CDR3 loop reads CASSLRAGGTPNTEAFF. The CDR3 bases are TGCGCCAGCAGCTTGAGGGCAGGGGGCACCCCTAACACTGAAGCTTTCTTT.